This T cell receptor (beta chain) was identified in a study of T cell responses to AZD1222 COVID-19 vaccine. Study at large: Some second doses came at about 4 weeks and others at about 12 weeks; these were pooled. Study-level points and caveats: The reported proportion of spike-specific TCRs targeting unmutated variant regions was nearly half. Researchers took repertoire samples only after the peak T cell response had come. Donors were largely white British and mainly female; clonal diversity was possibly underestimated.

Notes on this clone: Its antigen is undetermined.

V gave up 0 bases and J gave up 2 bases, with 7 bases separating them. This CDR3 contains 15 residues. Germline V gives CDR1 MNHNY, CDR2 SVGAGI (reference sequence). TCRdb keeps only in-frame clones here, not all; method: immunoSEQ multiplex PCR. The sample has 150,000 to 200,000 clones, around nine tenths seen once. The source of this sequence is an adult in good health. The specimen was peripheral blood, collected on day 0 of AZD1222 vaccination. The gene calls are TRBV6-6 and TRBJ2-2; TRBD1 might be the D (5 bases). CDR3 DNA sequence: TGTGCCAGCAGTTACTCGCAGGGAAACACCGGGGAGCTGTTTTTT. Its protein product is CASSYSQGNTGELFF.